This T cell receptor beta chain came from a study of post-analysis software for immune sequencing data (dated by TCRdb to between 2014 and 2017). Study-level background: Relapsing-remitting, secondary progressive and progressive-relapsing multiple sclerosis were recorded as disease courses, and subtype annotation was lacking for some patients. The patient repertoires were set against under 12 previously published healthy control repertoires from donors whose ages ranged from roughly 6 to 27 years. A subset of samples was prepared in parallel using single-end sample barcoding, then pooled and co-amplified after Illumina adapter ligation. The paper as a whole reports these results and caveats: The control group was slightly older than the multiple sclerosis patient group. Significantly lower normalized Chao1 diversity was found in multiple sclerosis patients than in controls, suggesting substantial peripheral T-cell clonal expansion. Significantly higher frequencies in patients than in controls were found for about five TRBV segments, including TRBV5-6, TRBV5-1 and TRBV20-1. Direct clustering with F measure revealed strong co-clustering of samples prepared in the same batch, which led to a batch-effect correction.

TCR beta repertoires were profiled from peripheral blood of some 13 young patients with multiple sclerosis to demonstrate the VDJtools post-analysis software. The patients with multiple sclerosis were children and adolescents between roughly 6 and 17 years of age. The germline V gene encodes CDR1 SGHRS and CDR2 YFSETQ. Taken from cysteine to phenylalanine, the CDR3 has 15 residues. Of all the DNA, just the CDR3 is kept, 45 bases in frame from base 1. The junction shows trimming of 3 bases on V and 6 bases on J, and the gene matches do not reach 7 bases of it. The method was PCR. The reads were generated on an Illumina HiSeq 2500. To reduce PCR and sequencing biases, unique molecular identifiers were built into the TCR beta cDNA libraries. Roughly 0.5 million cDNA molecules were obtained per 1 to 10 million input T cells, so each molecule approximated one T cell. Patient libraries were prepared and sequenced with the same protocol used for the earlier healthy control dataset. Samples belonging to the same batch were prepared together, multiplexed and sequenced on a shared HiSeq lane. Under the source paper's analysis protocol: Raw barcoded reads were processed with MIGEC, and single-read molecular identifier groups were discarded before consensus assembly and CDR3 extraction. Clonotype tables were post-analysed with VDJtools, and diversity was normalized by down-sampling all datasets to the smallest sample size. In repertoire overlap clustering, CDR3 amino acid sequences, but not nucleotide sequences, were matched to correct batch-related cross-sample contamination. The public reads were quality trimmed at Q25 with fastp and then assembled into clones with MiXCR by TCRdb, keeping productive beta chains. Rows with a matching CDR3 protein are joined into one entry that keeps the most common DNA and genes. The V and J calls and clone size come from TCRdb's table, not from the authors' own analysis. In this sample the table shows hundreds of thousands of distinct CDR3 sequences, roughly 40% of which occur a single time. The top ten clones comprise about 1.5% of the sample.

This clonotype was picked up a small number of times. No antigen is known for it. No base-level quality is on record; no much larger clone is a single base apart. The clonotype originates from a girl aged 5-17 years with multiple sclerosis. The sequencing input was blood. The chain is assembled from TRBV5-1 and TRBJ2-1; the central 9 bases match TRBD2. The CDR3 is CASSSLREGINEQFF. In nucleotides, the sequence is TGCGCCAGCAGCTCTCTGCGGGAGGGCATCAATGAGCAGTTCTTC.